Following are 23 T cell receptor beta chains from one sample sequenced in a study of T cell responses to AZD1222 COVID-19 vaccine. Sequenced by immunoSEQ multiplex PCR; TCRdb stores in-frame clones only, minus some. Of 85,000 to 95,000 clones listed, around 91% were seen once; the top ten hold roughly 5%. The specimen was peripheral blood, collected 28 days after the second AZD1222 dose. Receptor source: an adult who received the AZD1222 COVID-19 vaccine.

The gene calls are TRBV11-2 and TRBJ2-1; TRBD1 is a possible D gene (6 bases). Germline lookup yields CDR1 SGHAT and CDR2 FQNNGV. The length of the CDR3 is 16 residues. The V end was cut by 5 bases, the J end by 0 bases, with 14 bases between. CDR3 sequence reads: CASSQTDRRSYNEQFF. CDR3 bases: TGTGCCAGCAGCCAAACTGACAGGCGCTCCTACAATGAGCAGTTCTTC.

The chain is built from TRBV19 and TRBJ2-2, with D possibly called TRBD1 or TRBD2 (6 bases each). This CDR3 has 14 amino acids. Trimming shortened V by 9 bases and J by 0 bases, and 11 bases separated the two germline ends. Germline CDR1 is LNHDA and CDR2 is SQIVND (reference sequence). The CDR3 sequence is CASWGAPNTGELFF. In DNA, the CDR3 is TGTGCCAGCTGGGGGGCCCCGAACACCGGGGAGCTGTTTTTT. Based on the CDR3 plus reference TRBV19 and TRBJ2-2, the full variable domain is DGGITQSPKYLFRKEGQNVTLSCEQNLNHDAMYWYRQDPGQGLRLIYYSQIVNDFQKGDIAEGYSVSREKKESFPLTVTSAQKNPTAFYLCASWGAPNTGELFFGEGSRLTVL.

The gene calls are TRBV7-9 and TRBJ1-1; D unclear. V lost 0 bases to trimming and J lost 5 bases, with 4 bases between them. This CDR3 has 12 amino acids. The V gene's germline CDR1 is SEHNR and CDR2 FQNEAQ (reference sequence). Here the CDR3 reads CASSLAVTEAFF. CDR3 DNA sequence: TGTGCCAGCAGCTTAGCGGTAACTGAAGCTTTCTTT.

The CDR3 is CASSSLSGLQPQHF. The CDR3 DNA is TGTGCCAGCAGCTCACTATCTGGGCTTCAGCCCCAGCATTTT. The chain is built from TRBV5-6 and TRBJ1-5, with D hard to call. The germline V gene encodes CDR1 SGHDT and CDR2 YYEEEE. V dropped 3 bases and J dropped 6 bases, with 13 bases sitting between them. The CDR3 is made up of 14 amino acids.

V is TRBV19 and J is TRBJ1-6; perhaps TRBD1 as D (5 bases). The V end was cut by 2 bases, the J end by 9 bases, with 17 bases between. The CDR3 runs to 16 residues. In germline, CDR1 is LNHDA, CDR2 SQIVND (reference sequence). CDR3 sequence: CASSIFLRGIGSPLHF. DNA of the CDR3: TGTGCCAGTAGTATATTCCTGAGGGGTATCGGTTCACCCCTCCACTTT.

The chain recombines TRBV4-3 with TRBJ2-1; 9 bases line up with TRBD2. V lost 4 bases to trimming and J lost 4 bases; unmatched junction nucleotides: 5. Per germline, CDR1 LGHNA and CDR2 YSLEER. The CDR3 contains 15 residues. The CDR3 DNA sequence: TGCGCCAGCAGCCTGGGACTAGCCCTATACAATGAGCAGTTCTTC. Protein: CASSLGLALYNEQFF.

This chain uses TRBV28 with TRBJ1-5; perhaps TRBD1 as D (6 bases). The CDR3 is 17 residues long. Germline V gives CDR1 MDHEN, CDR2 SYDVKM. The V gene lost 5 bases and the J gene lost 7 bases, with 24 bases spanning the gap. For the CDR3, the DNA is TGTGCCAGCAGTCGGGCGGGGACACAGGGTGGATCACAGCCCCAGCATTTT. This codes for CASSRAGTQGGSQPQHF.

The chain combines TRBV6-1 with TRBJ1-1; D ambiguous. The germline V gene has CDR1 MNHNS and CDR2 SASEGT. The CDR3 extends over 14 amino acids. Trimming pared 2 bases from V and 0 bases from J, leaving 7 bases between. In nucleotides, the CDR3 is TGTGCCAGCAGTGAACTGAGGGTGAACACTGAAGCTTTCTTT. Translation: CASSELRVNTEAFF.

The chain recombines TRBV11-2 with TRBJ1-1; D may be TRBD1 (5 bases). Germline assignment: CDR1 SGHAT and CDR2 FQNNGV. The CDR3 consists of 15 residues. Trimming shortened V by 1 base and J by 4 bases, and 13 bases separated the two germline ends. The CDR3 protein is CASSLGTGGSTEAFF. The CDR3 DNA reads TGTGCCAGCAGCTTAGGGACGGGGGGGAGCACTGAAGCTTTCTTT.

The V call is TRBV24-1, the J call TRBJ1-2; the match to TRBD1 covers 8 bases. Germline lookup yields CDR1 KGHDR and CDR2 SFDVKD. CDR3 size: 15 residues. J lost 8 bases, V lost 3 bases, and 10 bases had no gene match. The CDR3 DNA follows: TGTGCCACCAGTGATGGAGGGACAGGTTGGCGGGGCTACACCTTC. Its translation is CATSDGGTGWRGYTF.

The chain combines TRBV3-1 (or the pseudogene TRBV3-2) with TRBJ1-4; D is unresolved. Between the trimmed V and J ends, which lost 6 bases and 0 bases, there was a span of 11 bases. CDR1 LGHDT and CDR2 YNNKEL come from the germline V gene (reference sequence). This CDR3 has 15 amino acids. The CDR3 sequence is CASSDGRTTNEKLFF. In DNA, the CDR3 is TGTGCCAGCAGTGATGGACGGACAACTAATGAAAAACTGTTTTTT.

The J gene is TRBJ1-2, the V gene TRBV7-8, with TRBD1 identical over 9 bases. CDR1 and CDR2 (germline): SGHVS, FQNEAQ. The V segment lost 3 bases and the J segment 5 bases; nucleotides outside the gene matches: 7. CDR3 length: 15 residues. In DNA, the CDR3 is TGTGCCAGCAGCTTCTCACCGGGACAGGGATATGGCTACACCTTC. The encoded protein is CASSFSPGQGYGYTF. Filled out from reference TRBV7-8 and TRBJ1-2, the complete variable domain reads GAGVSQSPRYKVAKRGQDVALRCDPISGHVSLFWYQQALGQGPEFLTYFQNEAQLDKSGLPSDRFFAERPEGSVSTLKIQRTQQEDSAVYLCASSFSPGQGYGYTFGSGTRLTVV.

The rearrangement links TRBV5-1 to TRBJ2-2; D gene uncertain. The ends were cut back, 3 bases at V and 2 bases at J, with 11 bases in the middle. In germline, CDR1 is SGHRS, CDR2 YFSETQ. This CDR3 contains 15 residues. The CDR3 coding sequence is TGCGCCAGCAGCTCCTCCAGTCAAAACACCGGGGAGCTGTTTTTT. This sequence encodes CASSSSSQNTGELFF.

V is TRBV4-1 and J is TRBJ1-1, with unresolved D. Germline CDR1 reads MGHRA; CDR2 reads YSYEKL. Trimming removed 4 bases from V and 0 bases from J, with 6 bases in between. CDR3 length: 13 amino acids. Here the CDR3 DNA reads TGCGCCAGCAGCCTCGGGATGAACACTGAAGCTTTCTTT. Amino acids: CASSLGMNTEAFF.

The genes are TRBV15 and TRBJ2-5; D ambiguous. V was cut by 5 bases and J by 2 bases, with 15 bases left in between. Germline V lookup: CDR1 LNHNV, CDR2 YYDKDF (reference sequence). The CDR3 sequence is 15 residues long. In DNA form, the CDR3 reads TGTGCCACCAGCCCCACCCGAGGTAGTCAAGAGACCCAGTACTTC. Amino acids: CATSPTRGSQETQYF.

V is TRBV6-4 and J is TRBJ2-1; no reliable D call. Trimming removed 2 bases from V and 3 bases from J, with 8 bases in between. Germline V lookup: CDR1 MRHNA, CDR2 SNTAGT. The CDR3 is 14 amino acids. The CDR3 DNA sequence: TGTGCCAGCAGTGACAGGGTAGACTACAATGAGCAGTTCTTC. It specifies CASSDRVDYNEQFF.

This chain uses TRBV5-1 with TRBJ1-2; 8 bases align to TRBD1. Germline values: CDR1 SGHRS, CDR2 YFSETQ. V dropped 3 bases and J dropped 7; count of bases not matched to a gene: 5. This CDR3 is 13 amino acids long. This chain's CDR3 is CASSWTGFSGYTF. In DNA, the CDR3 is TGCGCCAGCAGCTGGACAGGGTTCTCTGGCTACACCTTC.

This chain uses TRBV7-9 with TRBJ1-3; D is ambiguous. This CDR3 region has 16 residues. V was shortened by 0 bases and J by 1 base, with 10 bases between the two germline ends. Looked up from germline, CDR1 is SEHNR and CDR2 is FQNEAQ (reference sequence). This CDR3 reads CASSLAMAGSGNTIYF. The CDR3 DNA reads as TGTGCCAGCAGCTTAGCCATGGCCGGGTCTGGAAACACCATATATTTT.

This clone was detected only a few times. The V gene is TRBV18, the J gene TRBJ2-7, with 15 bases lining up with TRBD2. J gave up 2 bases and V 5 bases, and 25 bases lay outside the gene matches. The CDR3 is 23 amino acids. Germline V gene lookup returns CDR1 KGHSH and CDR2 LQKENI. The CDR3 nucleotides are TGTGCCAGCTCAACCCTACGGGGTACCTTGCGAGGACTAGCGGGGGGGATAACCTACGAGCAGTACTTC. Protein product: CASSTLRGTLRGLAGGITYEQYF.

The chain joins TRBV28 to TRBJ1-6; D unclear. V lost 2 bases, J lost 1 base, and 15 bases lay in between. Per the germline V gene, CDR1 is MDHEN and CDR2 is SYDVKM. The CDR3 is 18 amino acids. The CDR3 DNA is TGTGCCAGCAGTTTACTTGGAACACTAGCTTCCTATAATTCACCCCTCCACTTT. Translation: CASSLLGTLASYNSPLHF.

The rearrangement joins TRBV6-5 to TRBJ2-2; D remains unclear. CDR1 is MNHEY, CDR2 SVGAGI, per germline. This CDR3 is 13 amino acids long. V lost 7 bases, J lost 5 bases, and 11 bases lay in between. The CDR3 DNA is TGTGCCAGCACTTTACGCTCAACCGGGGAGCTGTTTTTT. This gives the protein CASTLRSTGELFF.

This clone was picked up many times. This chain uses TRBV15 with TRBJ2-7, with D hard to call. Germline V gives CDR1 LNHNV, CDR2 YYDKDF (reference sequence). Trimming took off 5 bases at V and 0 bases at J, with 8 bases between the two ends. The CDR3 length is 13 residues. The DNA for the CDR3 is TGTGCCACCAGCGGCCGGACCTCCTACGAGCAGTACTTC. Residues: CATSGRTSYEQYF.

This rearrangement joins TRBV12-3 or TRBV12-4 to TRBJ2-7; D not certain. The CDR3 has 12 amino acids. V lost 5 bases, J lost 6 bases, and 11 bases lay in between. The CDR3 region has the DNA TGTGCCAGCAGTGACCAGTTTCGCGAGCAGTACTTC. Its protein product is CASSDQFREQYF.